This TCR beta chain was sequenced in a study of T-cell reconstitution after alpha-beta-depleted transplantation in children. Trimming shortened V by 0 bases and J by 4 bases, and 19 bases separated the two germline ends. CDR1 is MNHNS, CDR2 SASEGT, per germline. CDR3 length: 18 amino acids. In its sample, this clonotype was seen a few times. Unique molecular identifiers were incorporated when the TCRbeta library was constructed. Each CDR3 protein is one row after TCRdb ran MiXCR on the PCR reads. The data contain a few hundred thousand distinct CDR3 sequences, approximately 20% of them singletons. This specimen consisted of PBMCs from the stem cell graft donor, obtained from the stem cell graft. The sequence was collected from a human donor who donated a stem cell graft to a child with acute myeloid leukemia. The chain joins TRBV6-1 to TRBJ1-5, with D possibly TRBD1 on 5 matching bases. CDR3 region: CASSEAPSVRQNNQPQHF. As DNA, the CDR3 is TGTGCCAGCAGTGAAGCCCCCTCTGTTAGACAGAATAATCAGCCCCAGCATTTT.